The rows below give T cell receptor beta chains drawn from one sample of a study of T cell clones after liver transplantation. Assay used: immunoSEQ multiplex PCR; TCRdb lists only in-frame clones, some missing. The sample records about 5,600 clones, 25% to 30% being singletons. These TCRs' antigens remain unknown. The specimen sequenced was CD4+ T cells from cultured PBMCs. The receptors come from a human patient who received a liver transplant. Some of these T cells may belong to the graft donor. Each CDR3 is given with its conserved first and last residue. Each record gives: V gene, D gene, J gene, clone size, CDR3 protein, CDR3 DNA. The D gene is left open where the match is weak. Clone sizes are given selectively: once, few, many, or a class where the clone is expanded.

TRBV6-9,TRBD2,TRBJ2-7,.,CASSRGGWQYF,TGTGCCAGCAGTCGCGGGGGGTGGCAGTACTTC
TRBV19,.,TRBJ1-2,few,CASSIVGTNYGYTF,TGTGCCAGTAGTATAGTTGGCACCAACTATGGCTACACCTTC
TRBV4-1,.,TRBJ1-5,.,CASSQEVSGSQPQHF,TGCGCCAGCAGCCAAGAAGTTTCAGGGAGTCAGCCCCAGCATTTT
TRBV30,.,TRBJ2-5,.,CAWSVRLQETQYF,TGTGCCTGGAGTGTACGGCTCCAAGAGACCCAGTACTTC
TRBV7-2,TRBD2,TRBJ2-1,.,CASSLGLAGNNEQFF,TGTGCCAGCAGCTTGGGACTAGCGGGAAACAATGAGCAGTTCTTC
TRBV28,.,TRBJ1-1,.,CASSTPNPIEAFF,TGTGCCAGCAGCACCCCGAACCCGATTGAAGCTTTCTTT
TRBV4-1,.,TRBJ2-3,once,CASSGTLGPDTQYF,TGCGCCAGCAGCGGCACTCTTGGGCCAGATACGCAGTATTTT
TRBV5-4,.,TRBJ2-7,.,CASSSALRAYEQYF,TGTGCCAGCAGCTCTGCCCTGAGGGCCTACGAGCAGTACTTC
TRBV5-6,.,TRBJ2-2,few,CASSPNGGALGNTGELFF,TGTGCCAGCAGCCCCAATGGGGGGGCCCTCGGAAACACCGGGGAGCTGTTTTTT
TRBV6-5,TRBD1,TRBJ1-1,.,CASSHRQGGTEAFF,TGTGCCAGCAGTCATAGACAGGGAGGGACTGAAGCTTTCTTT
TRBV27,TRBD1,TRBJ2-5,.,CASSAGTGWGETQYF,TGTGCCAGCAGTGCCGGGACAGGGTGGGGGGAGACCCAGTACTTC
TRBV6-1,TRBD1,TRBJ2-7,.,CASMFDRVRYEQYF,TGTGCCAGCATGTTCGACAGGGTACGTTACGAGCAGTACTTC
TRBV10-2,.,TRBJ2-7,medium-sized,CASGQGPYEQYF,TGCGCCAGCGGGCAGGGGCCCTACGAGCAGTACTTC
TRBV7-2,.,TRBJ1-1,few,CASSFQGTNLNTEAFF,TGTGCCAGCAGCTTCCAGGGGACGAACCTGAACACTGAAGCTTTCTTT
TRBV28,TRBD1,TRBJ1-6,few,CASSSADRGIHF,TGTGCCAGCAGTTCCGCGGACAGGGGCATCCACTTT
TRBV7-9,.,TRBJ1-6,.,CASSLAGAAGSPLHF,TGTGCCAGCAGCTTAGCAGGGGCCGCGGGGTCACCCCTCCACTTT
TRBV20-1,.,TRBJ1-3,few,CSARAGNTIYF,TGCAGTGCTAGAGCAGGGAACACCATATATTTT
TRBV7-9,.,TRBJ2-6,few,CASSPSGPGANVLTF,TGTGCCAGCAGCCCTTCAGGTCCTGGGGCCAACGTCCTGACTTTC
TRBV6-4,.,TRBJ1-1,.,CASTGLFWGNTEAFF,TGTGCCAGCACAGGGCTCTTTTGGGGGAACACTGAAGCTTTCTTT